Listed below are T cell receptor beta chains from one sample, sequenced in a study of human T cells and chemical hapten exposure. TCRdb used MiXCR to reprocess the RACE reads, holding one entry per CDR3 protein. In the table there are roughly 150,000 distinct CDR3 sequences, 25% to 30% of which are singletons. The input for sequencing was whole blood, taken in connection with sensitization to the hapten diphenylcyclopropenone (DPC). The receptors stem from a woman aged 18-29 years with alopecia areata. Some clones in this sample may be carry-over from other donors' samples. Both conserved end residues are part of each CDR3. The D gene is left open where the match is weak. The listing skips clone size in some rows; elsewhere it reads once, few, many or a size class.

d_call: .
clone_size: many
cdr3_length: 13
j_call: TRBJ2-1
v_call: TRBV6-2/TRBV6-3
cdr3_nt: TGTGCCAGCAATGTCGGGGAAGCAGGCGAGCAGTTCTTC
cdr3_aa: CASNVGEAGEQFF

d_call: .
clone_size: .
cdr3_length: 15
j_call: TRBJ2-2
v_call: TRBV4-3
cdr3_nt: TGCGCCAGCAGCCGTGGACCGATGAACACCGGGGAGCTGTTTTTT
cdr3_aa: CASSRGPMNTGELFF

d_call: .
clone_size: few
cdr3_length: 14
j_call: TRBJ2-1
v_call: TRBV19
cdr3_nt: TGTGCCAGTAGTATTCGGGGGATAGGTGGACAGAGTTTCTTC
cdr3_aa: CASSIRGIGGQSFF

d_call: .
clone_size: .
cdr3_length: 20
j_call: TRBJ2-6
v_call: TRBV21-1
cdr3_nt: TGTGTCAGCGACACGGTTTGCGAGGGGGACCCTCTTCGCGGGGCCAACGTCCTGACTTTC
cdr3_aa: CVSDTVCEGDPLRGANVLTF

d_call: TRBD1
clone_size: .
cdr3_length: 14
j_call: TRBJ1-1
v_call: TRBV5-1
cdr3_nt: TGCGCCAGCAGCTTGGCTGGACAGGACACTGAAGCTTTCTTT
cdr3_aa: CASSLAGQDTEAFF

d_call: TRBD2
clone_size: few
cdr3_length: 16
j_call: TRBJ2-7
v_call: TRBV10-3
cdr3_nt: TGTGCCATCAGTGTAAACCAGCGGGATCCTTCCTACGAGCAGTACTTC
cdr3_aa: CAISVNQRDPSYEQYF

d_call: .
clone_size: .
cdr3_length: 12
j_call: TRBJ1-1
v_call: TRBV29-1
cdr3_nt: TGCAGCGCCCTGACGGCGAACACTGAAGCTTTCTTT
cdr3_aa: CSALTANTEAFF

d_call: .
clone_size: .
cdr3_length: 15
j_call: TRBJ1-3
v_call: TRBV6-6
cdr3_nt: TGTGCCAGCAGTTACGAGACACTCTCTGGAAACACCATATATTTT
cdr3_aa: CASSYETLSGNTIYF

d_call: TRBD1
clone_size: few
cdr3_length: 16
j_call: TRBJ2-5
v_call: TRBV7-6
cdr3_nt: TGTGCCAGCAGCCAAAGGAGACAGGGGGCCGGAGAGACCCAGTACTTC
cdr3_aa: CASSQRRQGAGETQYF

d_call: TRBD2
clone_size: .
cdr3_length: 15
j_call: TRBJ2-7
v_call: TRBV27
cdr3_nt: TGTGCCAGCGGTAGCGGGGGCGCCCAGGTCCACGAGCAGTACTTC
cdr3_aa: CASGSGGAQVHEQYF

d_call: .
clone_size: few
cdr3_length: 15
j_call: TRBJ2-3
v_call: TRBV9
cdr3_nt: TGTGCCAGCAGTCCTCCGGGACAAAACACAGATACGCAGTATTTT
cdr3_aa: CASSPPGQNTDTQYF

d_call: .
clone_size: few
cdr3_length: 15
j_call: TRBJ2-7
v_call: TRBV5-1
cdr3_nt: TGCGCCAGCAGCTTGCCCTCGGACAGCTACTACGAGCAGTACTTC
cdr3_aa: CASSLPSDSYYEQYF

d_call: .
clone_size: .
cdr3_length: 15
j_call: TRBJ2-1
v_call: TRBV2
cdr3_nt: TGTGCCAGCAGAGAGGACAGCTCAAACTACAATGAGCAGTTCTTC
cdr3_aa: CASREDSSNYNEQFF

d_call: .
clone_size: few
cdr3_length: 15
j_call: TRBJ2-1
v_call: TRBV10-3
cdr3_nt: TGTGCCATGGGGTGGGGCCTTGGGTCCTACAATGAGCAGTTCTTC
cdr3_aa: CAMGWGLGSYNEQFF

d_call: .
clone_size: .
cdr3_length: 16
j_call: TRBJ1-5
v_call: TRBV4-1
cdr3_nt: TGCGCCAGCAGCTCTCCTCACGGGCGCGGGGATCAGCCCCAGCATTTT
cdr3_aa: CASSSPHGRGDQPQHF

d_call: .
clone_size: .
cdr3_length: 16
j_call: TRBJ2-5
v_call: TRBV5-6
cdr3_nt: TGTGCCAGCAGCTCAGTTTACAGGGAAAATTTGAAGACCCAGTACTTC
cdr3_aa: CASSSVYRENLKTQYF

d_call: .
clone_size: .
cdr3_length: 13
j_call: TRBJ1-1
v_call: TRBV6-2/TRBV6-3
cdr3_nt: TGTGCCAGCAGTTATAACAGGGATACTGAAGCTTTCTTT
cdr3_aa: CASSYNRDTEAFF

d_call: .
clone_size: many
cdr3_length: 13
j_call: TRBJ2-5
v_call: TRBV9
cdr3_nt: TGTGCCAGCAGCGGAGGAGGCCAAGAGACCCAGTACTTC
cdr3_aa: CASSGGGQETQYF

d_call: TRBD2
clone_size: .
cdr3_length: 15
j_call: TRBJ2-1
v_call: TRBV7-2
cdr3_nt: TGTGCCAGCAGCTTCGGCGGGGGGTTTTACAATGAGCAGTTCTTC
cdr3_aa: CASSFGGGFYNEQFF

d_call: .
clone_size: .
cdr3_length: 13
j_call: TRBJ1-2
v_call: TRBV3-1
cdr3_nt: TGTGCCAGCAGCCAAGGACGGACCTATGGCTACACCTTC
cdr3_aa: CASSQGRTYGYTF

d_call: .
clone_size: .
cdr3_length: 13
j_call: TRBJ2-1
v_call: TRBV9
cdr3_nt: TGTGCCAGCAGCGGTAGTGGCCACAGGGAGCAGTTCTTC
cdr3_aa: CASSGSGHREQFF

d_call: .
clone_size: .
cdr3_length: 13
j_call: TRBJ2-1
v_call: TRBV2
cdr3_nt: TGTGCCAGCAGGGTTGCAGCCTCCAATGAGCAGTTCTTC
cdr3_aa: CASRVAASNEQFF

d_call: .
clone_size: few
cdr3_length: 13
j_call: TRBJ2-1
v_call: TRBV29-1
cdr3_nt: TGCAGCGTTGAGCGTAGCTCCTACAATGAGCAGTTCTTC
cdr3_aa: CSVERSSYNEQFF